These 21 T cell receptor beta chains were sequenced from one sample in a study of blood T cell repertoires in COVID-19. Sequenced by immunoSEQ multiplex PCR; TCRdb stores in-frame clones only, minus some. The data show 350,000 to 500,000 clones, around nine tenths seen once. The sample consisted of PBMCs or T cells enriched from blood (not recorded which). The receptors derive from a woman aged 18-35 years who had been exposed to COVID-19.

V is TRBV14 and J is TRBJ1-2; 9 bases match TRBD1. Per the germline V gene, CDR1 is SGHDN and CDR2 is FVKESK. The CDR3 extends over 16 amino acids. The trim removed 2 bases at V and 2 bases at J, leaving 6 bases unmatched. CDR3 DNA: TGTGCCAGCAGCCAAAGCGGGACAGGGCCGAACTATGGCTACACCTTC. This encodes CASSQSGTGPNYGYTF. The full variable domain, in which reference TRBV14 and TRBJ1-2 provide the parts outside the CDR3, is EAGVTQFPSHSVIEKGQTVTLRCDPISGHDNLYWYRRVMGKEIKFLLHFVKESKQDESGMPNNRFLAERTGGTYSTLKVQPAELEDSGVYFCASSQSGTGPNYGYTFGSGTRLTVV.

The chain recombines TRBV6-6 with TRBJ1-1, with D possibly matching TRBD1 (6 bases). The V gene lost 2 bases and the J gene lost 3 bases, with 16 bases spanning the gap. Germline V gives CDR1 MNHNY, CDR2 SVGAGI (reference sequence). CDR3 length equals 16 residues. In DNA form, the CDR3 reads TGTGCCAGCAGTTACCGCGCAGGGGATTTATACACTGAAGCTTTCTTT. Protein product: CASSYRAGDLYTEAFF.

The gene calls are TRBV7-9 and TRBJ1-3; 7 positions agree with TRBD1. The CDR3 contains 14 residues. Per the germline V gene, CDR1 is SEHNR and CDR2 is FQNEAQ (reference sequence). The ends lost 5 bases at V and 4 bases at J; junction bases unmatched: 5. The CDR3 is CASSEGTAGNTIYF. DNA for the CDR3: TGTGCCAGCAGCGAGGGGACAGCCGGAAACACCATATATTTT.

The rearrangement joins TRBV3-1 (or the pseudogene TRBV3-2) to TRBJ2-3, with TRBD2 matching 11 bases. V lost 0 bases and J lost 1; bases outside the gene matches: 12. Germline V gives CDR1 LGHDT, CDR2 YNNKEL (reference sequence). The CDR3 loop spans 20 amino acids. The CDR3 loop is CASSQDLGSSGRLGTDTQYF. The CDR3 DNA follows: TGTGCCAGCAGCCAAGATCTCGGGTCTAGCGGGAGGTTGGGCACAGATACGCAGTATTTT.

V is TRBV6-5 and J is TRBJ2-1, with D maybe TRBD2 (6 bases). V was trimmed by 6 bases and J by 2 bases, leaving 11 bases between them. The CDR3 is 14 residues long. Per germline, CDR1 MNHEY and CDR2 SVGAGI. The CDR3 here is CASRERATYNEQFF. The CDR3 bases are TGTGCCAGCAGAGAGCGGGCCACCTACAATGAGCAGTTCTTC.

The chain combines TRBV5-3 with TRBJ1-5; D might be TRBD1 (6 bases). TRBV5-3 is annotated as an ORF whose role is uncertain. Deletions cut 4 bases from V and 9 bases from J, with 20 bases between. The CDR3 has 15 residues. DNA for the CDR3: TGTGCCAGAAGCCCCCGGACAGACTGCCCGCCGCCCCAGCATTTT. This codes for CARSPRTDCPPPQHF.

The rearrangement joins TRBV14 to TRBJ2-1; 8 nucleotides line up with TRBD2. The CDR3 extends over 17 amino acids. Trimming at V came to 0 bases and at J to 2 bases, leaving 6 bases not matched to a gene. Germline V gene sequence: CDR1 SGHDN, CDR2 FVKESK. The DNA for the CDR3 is TGTGCCAGCAGCCAAGATCCCGCTAGCGGGCCCTACAATGAGCAGTTCTTC. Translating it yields CASSQDPASGPYNEQFF. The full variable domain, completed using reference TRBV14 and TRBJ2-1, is EAGVTQFPSHSVIEKGQTVTLRCDPISGHDNLYWYRRVMGKEIKFLLHFVKESKQDESGMPNNRFLAERTGGTYSTLKVQPAELEDSGVYFCASSQDPASGPYNEQFFGPGTRLTVL.

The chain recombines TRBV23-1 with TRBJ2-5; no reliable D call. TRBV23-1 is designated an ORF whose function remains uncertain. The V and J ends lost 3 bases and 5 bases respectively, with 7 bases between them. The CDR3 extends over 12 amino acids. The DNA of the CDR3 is TGCGCCAGCAGTCATCGGGTTGAGACCCAGTACTTC. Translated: CASSHRVETQYF.

CDR3 sequence reads: CASSTGGGNTIYF. The CDR3 DNA is TGTGCCAGCAGTACAGGGGGTGGAAACACCATATATTTT. V is TRBV9 and J is TRBJ1-3; 8 bases line up with TRBD1. Losses at the gene ends were 5 bases for V and 3 bases for J; bases not matched to a gene: 1. The CDR3 runs to 13 residues. Germline V lookup: CDR1 SGDLS, CDR2 YYNGEE.

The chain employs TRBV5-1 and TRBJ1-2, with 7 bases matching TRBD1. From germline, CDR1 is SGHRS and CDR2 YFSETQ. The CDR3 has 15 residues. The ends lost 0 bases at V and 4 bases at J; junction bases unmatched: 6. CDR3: CASSLGATGFYGYTF. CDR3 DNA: TGCGCCAGCAGCTTGGGGGCGACAGGGTTCTATGGCTACACCTTC.

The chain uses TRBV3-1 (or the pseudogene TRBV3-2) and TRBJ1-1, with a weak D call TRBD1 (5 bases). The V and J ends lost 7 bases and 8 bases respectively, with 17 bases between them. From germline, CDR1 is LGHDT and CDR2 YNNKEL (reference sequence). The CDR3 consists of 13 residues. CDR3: CASTENTGAEAFF. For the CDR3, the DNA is TGTGCCAGCACCGAAAACACAGGCGCAGAAGCTTTCTTT.

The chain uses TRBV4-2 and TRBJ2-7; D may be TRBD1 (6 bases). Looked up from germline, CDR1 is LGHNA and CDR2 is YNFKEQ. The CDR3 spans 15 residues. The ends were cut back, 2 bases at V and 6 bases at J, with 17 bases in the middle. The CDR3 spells CASSQHRAIQGEQYF. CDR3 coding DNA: TGTGCCAGCAGCCAACACCGGGCCATACAGGGCGAGCAGTACTTC.

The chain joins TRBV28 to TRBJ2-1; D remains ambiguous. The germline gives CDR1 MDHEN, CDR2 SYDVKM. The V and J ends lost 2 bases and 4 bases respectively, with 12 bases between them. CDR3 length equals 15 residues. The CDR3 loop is CASSLKEIRYNEQFF. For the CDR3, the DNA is TGTGCCAGCAGTTTAAAGGAGATTCGATACAATGAGCAGTTCTTC. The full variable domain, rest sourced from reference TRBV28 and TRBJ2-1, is DVKVTQSSRYLVKRTGEKVFLECVQDMDHENMFWYRQDPGLGLRLIYFSYDVKMKEKGDIPEGYSVSREKKERFSLILESASTNQTSMYLCASSLKEIRYNEQFFGPGTRLTVL.

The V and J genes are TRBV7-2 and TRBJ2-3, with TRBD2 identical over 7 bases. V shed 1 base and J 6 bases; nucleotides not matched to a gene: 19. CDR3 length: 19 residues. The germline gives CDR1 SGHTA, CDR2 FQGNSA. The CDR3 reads CASSLDAGGGTTWMDTQYF. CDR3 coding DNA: TGTGCCAGCAGCTTAGATGCGGGCGGGGGTACCACATGGATGGATACGCAGTATTTT.

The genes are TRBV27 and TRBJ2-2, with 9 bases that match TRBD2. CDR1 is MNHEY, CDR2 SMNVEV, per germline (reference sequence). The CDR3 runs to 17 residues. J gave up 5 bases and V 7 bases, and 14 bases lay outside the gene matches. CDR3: CASTLHRDSGSTGELFF. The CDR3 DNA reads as TGTGCCAGCACCCTTCACAGGGATAGCGGGAGTACCGGGGAGCTGTTTTTT.

The CDR3 region is CAVTRLAGGLETQYF. The DNA for the CDR3 is TGTGCCGTAACAAGACTAGCGGGGGGGCTAGAGACCCAGTACTTC. The V gene is TRBV7-2, the J gene TRBJ2-5, with 14 bases aligning to TRBD2. Losses at the gene ends were 11 bases for V and 4 bases for J; bases not matched to a gene: 9. The CDR3 is 15 amino acids. Germline lookup yields CDR1 SGHTA and CDR2 FQGNSA.

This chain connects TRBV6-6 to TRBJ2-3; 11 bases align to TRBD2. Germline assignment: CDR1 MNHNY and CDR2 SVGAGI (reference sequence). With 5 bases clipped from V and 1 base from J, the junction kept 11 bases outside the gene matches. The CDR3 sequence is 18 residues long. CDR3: CASSLGVAGGPGTDTQYF. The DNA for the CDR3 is TGTGCCAGCAGTCTTGGGGTAGCGGGGGGGCCGGGCACAGATACGCAGTATTTT.

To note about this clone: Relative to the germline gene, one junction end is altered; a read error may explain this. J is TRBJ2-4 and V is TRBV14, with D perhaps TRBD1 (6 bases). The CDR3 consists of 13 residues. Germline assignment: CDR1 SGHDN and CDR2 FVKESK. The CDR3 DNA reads TGTGCCAGCAGCGTGGGACACCCATATTCACAAAGTTTC. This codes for CASSVGHPYSQSF.

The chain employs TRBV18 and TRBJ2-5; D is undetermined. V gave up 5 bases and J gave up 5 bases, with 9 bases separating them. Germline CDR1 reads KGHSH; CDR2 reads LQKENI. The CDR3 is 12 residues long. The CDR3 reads CASSAGAETQYF. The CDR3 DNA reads TGTGCCAGCTCAGCAGGCGCGGAGACCCAGTACTTC.

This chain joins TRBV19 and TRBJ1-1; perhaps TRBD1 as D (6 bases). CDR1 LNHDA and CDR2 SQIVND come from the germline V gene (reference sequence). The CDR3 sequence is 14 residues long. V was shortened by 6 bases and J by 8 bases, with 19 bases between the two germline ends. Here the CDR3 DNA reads TGTGCCAGTAGGACGACCGGGACAACACTGGAAGCTTTCTTT. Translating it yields CASRTTGTTLEAFF.

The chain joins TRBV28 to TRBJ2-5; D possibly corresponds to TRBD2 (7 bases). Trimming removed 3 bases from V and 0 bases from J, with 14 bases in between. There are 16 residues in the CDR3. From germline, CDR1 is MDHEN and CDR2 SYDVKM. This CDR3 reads CASSLEGGAYQETQYF. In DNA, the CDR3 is TGTGCCAGCAGTTTGGAAGGGGGGGCGTACCAAGAGACCCAGTACTTC. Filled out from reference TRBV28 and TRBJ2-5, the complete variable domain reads DVKVTQSSRYLVKRTGEKVFLECVQDMDHENMFWYRQDPGLGLRLIYFSYDVKMKEKGDIPEGYSVSREKKERFSLILESASTNQTSMYLCASSLEGGAYQETQYFGPGTRLLVL.